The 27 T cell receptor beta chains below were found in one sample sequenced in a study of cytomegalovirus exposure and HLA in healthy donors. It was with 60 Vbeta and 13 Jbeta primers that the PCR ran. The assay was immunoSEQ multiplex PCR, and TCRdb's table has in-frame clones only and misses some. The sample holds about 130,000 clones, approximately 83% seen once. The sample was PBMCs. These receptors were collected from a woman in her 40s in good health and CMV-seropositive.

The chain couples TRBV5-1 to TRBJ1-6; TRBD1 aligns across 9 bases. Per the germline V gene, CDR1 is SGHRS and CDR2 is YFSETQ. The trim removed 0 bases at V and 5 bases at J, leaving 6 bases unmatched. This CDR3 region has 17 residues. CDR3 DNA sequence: TGCGCCAGCAGCTTGGCATTGGGACAGGGTGATAATTCACCCCTCCACTTT. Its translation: CASSLALGQGDNSPLHF.

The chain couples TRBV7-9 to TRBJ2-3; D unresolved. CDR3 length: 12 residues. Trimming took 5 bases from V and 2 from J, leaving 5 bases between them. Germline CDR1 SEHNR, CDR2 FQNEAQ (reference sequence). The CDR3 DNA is TGTGCCAGCAGCGTTCACACAGATACGCAGTATTTT. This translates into CASSVHTDTQYF.

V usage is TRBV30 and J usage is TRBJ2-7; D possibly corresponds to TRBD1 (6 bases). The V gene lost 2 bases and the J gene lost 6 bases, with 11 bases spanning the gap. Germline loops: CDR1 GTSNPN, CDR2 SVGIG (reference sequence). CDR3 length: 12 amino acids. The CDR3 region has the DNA TGTGCCTGGAGTACTACAGGGATCGAGCAGTACTTC. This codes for CAWSTTGIEQYF.

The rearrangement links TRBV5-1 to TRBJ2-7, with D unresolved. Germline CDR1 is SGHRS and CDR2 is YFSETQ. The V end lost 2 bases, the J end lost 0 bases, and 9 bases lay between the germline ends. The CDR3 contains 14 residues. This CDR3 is CASSFEAGSYEQYF. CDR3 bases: TGCGCCAGCAGCTTTGAAGCAGGCTCCTACGAGCAGTACTTC. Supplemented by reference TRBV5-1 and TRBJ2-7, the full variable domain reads KAGVTQTPRYLIKTRGQQVTLSCSPISGHRSVSWYQQTPGQGLQFLFEYFSETQRNKGNFPGRFSGRQFSNSRSEMNVSTLELGDSALYLCASSFEAGSYEQYFGPGTRLTVT.

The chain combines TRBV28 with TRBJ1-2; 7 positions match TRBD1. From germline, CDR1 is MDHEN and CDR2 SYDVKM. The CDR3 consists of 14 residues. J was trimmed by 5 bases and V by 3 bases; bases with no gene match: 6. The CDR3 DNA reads TGTGCCAGCAGTTTTGGTGACAGGGCGTATGGCTACACCTTC. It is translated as CASSFGDRAYGYTF.

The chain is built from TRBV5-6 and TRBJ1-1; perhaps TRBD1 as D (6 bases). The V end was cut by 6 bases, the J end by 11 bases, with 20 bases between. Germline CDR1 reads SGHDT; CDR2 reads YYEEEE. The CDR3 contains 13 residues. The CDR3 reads CASTVPQAQGAFF. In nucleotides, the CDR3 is TGTGCCAGCACCGTCCCCCAGGCCCAGGGGGCTTTCTTT.

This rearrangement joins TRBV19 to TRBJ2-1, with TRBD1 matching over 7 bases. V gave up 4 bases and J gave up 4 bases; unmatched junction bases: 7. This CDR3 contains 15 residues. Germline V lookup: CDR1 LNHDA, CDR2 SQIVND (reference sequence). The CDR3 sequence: CASSTQGIGYNEQFF. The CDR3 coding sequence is TGTGCCAGTAGTACACAGGGGATAGGTTACAATGAGCAGTTCTTC.

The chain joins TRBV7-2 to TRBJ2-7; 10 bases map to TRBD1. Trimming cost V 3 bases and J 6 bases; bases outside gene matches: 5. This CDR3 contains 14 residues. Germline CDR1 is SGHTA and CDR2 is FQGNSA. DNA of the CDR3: TGTGCCAGCAGCTTCGACAGGGGGCCCCGCGAGCAGTACTTC. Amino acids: CASSFDRGPREQYF. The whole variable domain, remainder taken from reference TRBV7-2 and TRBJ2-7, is GAGVSQSPSNKVTEKGKDVELRCDPISGHTALYWYRQSLGQGLEFLIYFQGNSAPDKSGLPSDRFSAERTGGSVSTLTIQRTQQEDSAVYLCASSFDRGPREQYFGPGTRLTVT.

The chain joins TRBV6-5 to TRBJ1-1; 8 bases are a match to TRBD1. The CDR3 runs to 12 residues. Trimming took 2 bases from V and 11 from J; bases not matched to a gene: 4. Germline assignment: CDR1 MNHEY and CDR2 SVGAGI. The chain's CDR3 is CASSYPGQGAFF. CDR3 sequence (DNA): TGTGCCAGCAGTTACCCTGGACAGGGTGCTTTCTTT.

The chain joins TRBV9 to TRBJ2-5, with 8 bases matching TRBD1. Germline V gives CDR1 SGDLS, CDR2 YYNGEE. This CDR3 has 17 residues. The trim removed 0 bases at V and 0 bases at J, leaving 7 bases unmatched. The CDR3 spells CASSVGTGMKYQETQYF. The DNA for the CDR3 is TGTGCCAGCAGCGTAGGGACAGGGATGAAGTACCAAGAGACCCAGTACTTC.

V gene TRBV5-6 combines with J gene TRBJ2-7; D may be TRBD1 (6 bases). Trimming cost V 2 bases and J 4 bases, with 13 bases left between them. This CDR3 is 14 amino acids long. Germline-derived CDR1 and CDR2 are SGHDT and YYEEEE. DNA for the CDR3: TGTGCCAGCAGCTTACAAGGGGGAAGGTACGAGCAGTACTTC. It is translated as CASSLQGGRYEQYF.

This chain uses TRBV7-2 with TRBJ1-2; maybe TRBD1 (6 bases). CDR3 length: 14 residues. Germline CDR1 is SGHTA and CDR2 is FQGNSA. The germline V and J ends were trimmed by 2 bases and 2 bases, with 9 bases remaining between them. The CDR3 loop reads CASSLQGMNYGYTF. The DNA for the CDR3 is TGTGCCAGCAGCTTACAGGGGATGAACTATGGCTACACCTTC.

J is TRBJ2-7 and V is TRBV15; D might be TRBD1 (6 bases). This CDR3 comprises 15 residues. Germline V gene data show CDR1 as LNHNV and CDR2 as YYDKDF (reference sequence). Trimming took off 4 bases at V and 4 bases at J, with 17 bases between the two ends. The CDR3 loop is CATSITRAGEYEQYF. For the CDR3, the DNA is TGTGCCACCAGCATTACCCGGGCAGGGGAGTACGAGCAGTACTTC.

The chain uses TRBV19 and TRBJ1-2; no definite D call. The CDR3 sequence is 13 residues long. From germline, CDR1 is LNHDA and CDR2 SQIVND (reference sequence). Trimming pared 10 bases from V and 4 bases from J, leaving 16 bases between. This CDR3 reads CATQRERAYGYTF. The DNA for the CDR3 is TGTGCCACCCAGCGGGAAAGGGCCTATGGCTACACCTTC.

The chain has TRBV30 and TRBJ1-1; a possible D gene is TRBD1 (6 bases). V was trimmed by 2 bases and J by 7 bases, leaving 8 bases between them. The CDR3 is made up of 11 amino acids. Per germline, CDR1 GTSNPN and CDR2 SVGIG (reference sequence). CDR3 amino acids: CAWSRTVEAFF. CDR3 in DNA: TGTGCCTGGAGTCGGACAGTTGAAGCTTTCTTT.

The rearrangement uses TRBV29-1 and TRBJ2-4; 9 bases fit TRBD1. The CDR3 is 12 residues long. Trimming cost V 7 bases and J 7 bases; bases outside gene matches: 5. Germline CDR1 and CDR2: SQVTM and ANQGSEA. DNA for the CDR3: TGCAGCGCCGAAGACAGGGGGAACATTCAGTACTTC. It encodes CSAEDRGNIQYF.

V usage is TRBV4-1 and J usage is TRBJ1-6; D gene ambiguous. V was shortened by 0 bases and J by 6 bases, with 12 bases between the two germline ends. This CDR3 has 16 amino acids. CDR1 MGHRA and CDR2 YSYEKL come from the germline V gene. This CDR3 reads CASSQDIGRGNSPLHF. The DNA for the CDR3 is TGCGCCAGCAGCCAAGATATCGGTCGGGGTAATTCACCCCTCCACTTT.

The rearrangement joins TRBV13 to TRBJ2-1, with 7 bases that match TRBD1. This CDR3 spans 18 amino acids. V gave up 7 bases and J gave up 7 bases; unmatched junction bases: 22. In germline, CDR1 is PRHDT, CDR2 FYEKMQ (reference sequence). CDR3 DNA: TGTGCCAGCAACTCCAGGGGACAGTCAGTCGGCGCACGGAATGAGCAGTTCTTC. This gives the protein CASNSRGQSVGARNEQFF.

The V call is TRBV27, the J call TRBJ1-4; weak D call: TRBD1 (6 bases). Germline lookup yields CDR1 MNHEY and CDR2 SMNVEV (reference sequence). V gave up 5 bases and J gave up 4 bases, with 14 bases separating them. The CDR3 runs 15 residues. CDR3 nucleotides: TGTGCCAGCAGTCGGACAGCAGGGAGTAATGAAAAACTGTTTTTT. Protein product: CASSRTAGSNEKLFF.

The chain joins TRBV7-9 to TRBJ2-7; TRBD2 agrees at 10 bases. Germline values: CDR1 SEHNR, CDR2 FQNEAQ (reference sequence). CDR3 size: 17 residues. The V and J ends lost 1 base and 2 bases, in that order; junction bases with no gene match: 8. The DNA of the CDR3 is TGTGCCAGCAGCTTAGAGGCGGTAGCGGGAGGTACCTACGAGCAGTACTTC. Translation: CASSLEAVAGGTYEQYF.

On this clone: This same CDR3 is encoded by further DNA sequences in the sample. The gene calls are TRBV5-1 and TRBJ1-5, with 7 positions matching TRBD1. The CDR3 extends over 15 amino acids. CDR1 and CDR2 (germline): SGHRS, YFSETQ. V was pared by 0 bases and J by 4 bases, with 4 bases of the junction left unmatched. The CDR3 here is CASSLGQGDNQPQHF. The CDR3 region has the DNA TGCGCCAGCAGCTTGGGTCAGGGGGATAATCAGCCCCAGCATTTT.

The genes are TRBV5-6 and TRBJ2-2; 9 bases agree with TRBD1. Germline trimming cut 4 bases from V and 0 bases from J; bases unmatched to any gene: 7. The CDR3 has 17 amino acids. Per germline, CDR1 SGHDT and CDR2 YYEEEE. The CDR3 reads CASSPRDRATNTGELFF. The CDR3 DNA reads TGTGCCAGCAGCCCACGGGACAGGGCTACGAACACCGGGGAGCTGTTTTTT.

DNA for the CDR3: TGTGCCAGCAGCGTAGGACAGGGGGCAACTAATGAAAAACTGTTTTTT. This codes for CASSVGQGATNEKLFF. J is TRBJ1-4 and V is TRBV9; TRBD1 matches at 9 bases. CDR3 length: 16 amino acids. CDR1 is SGDLS, CDR2 YYNGEE, per germline. The trim removed 0 bases at V and 0 bases at J, leaving 0 bases unmatched.

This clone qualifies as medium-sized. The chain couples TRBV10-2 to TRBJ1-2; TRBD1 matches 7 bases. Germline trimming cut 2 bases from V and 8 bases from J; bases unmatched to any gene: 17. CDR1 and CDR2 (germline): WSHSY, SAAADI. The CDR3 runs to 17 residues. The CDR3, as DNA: TGCGCCAGCAGTGAGGATCTGATTGGGACAGCACTGGTGGGCTACACCTTC. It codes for CASSEDLIGTALVGYTF.

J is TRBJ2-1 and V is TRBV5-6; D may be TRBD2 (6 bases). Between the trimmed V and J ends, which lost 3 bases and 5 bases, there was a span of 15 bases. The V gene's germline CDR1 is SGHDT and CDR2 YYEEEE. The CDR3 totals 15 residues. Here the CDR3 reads CASSYLGTSHNEQFF. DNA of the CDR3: TGTGCCAGCAGCTACCTGGGGACTTCTCACAATGAGCAGTTCTTC.

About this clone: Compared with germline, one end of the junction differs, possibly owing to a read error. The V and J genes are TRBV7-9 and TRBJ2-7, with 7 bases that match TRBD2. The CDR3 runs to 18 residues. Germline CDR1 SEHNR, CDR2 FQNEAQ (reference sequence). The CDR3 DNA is TGTTCCAGCAGCCCAACCCGTGGGAGGGACGGGATCTCCTACGAGCAGTACTTC. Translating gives CSSSPTRGRDGISYEQYF.

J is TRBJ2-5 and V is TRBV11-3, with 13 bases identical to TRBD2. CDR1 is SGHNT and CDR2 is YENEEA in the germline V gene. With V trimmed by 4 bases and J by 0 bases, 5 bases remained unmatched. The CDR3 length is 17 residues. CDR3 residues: CASSSGLAGKYQETQYF. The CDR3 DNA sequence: TGTGCCAGCAGCTCGGGACTAGCGGGGAAGTACCAAGAGACCCAGTACTTC. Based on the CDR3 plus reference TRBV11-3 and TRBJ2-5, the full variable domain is EAGVVQSPRYKIIEKKQPVAFWCNPISGHNTLYWYLQNLGQGPELLIRYENEEAVDDSQLPKDRFSAERLKGVDSTLKIQPAELGDSAVYLCASSSGLAGKYQETQYFGPGTRLLVL.